The next 21 T cell receptor beta chains were all read from a single sample in a study of beta chain features in type 1 diabetes. Of the isolated RNA, all was reverse transcribed, and so the sequenced material was expressed TCRB transcripts. Produced via immunoSEQ multiplex PCR; TCRdb's table is partial and in-frame only. The table shows about 740,000 clones, with around an eighth occurring only once. General study findings and limits: Across all four CD4+ subsets, people with type 1 diabetes showed modestly shorter TCRB CDR3s.

These receptors are not linked to any known antigen. Sequenced: naive CD4+ T cells from blood. All receptors come from a young man with type 1 diabetes.

This clone was detected a few times. The genes are TRBV5-1 and TRBJ2-7; 7 bases are shared with TRBD1. Losses at the gene ends were 5 bases for V and 3 bases for J; bases not matched to a gene: 11. CDR3 length: 15 residues. Germline loops: CDR1 SGHRS, CDR2 YFSETQ. The CDR3 loop reads CASRLRDSLFYEQYF. CDR3 bases: TGCGCCAGCAGGTTACGGGACAGCTTATTCTACGAGCAGTACTTC.

About this clone itself: Within the sample, other DNA sequences also encode this same CDR3. The chain carries TRBV19 and TRBJ2-1, with D unresolved. The germline CDR1 and CDR2 sequences are LNHDA and SQIVND (reference sequence). The CDR3 totals 13 residues. Trimming took 1 base from V and 5 from J, leaving 6 bases between them. In DNA, the CDR3 is TGTGCCAGTAGTATAGGGCAGAACAATGAGCAGTTCTTC. Its translation: CASSIGQNNEQFF.

V and J are TRBV12-5 and TRBJ1-2; D might be TRBD1 (5 bases). V lost 5 bases to trimming and J lost 4 bases, with 11 bases between them. Germline V CDR1 and CDR2: LGHNT, FRNRAP. CDR3 length equals 13 residues. The CDR3 spells CASGRQSSYGYTF. In DNA form, the CDR3 reads TGTGCTAGTGGTCGACAGTCTTCCTATGGCTACACCTTC.

The CDR3: CASRTQGSNYGYTF. The CDR3 DNA reads TGTGCCAGCAGGACACAGGGGTCCAACTATGGCTACACCTTC. The chain uses TRBV2 and TRBJ1-2; 7 bases line up with TRBD1. CDR1 and CDR2 from the germline V gene are SNHLY and FYNNEI. The CDR3 is 14 residues long. With V trimmed by 6 bases and J by 2 bases, 6 bases remained unmatched.

This clone was observed a handful of times. V usage is TRBV6-5 and J usage is TRBJ2-7, with D hard to call. CDR1 is MNHEY and CDR2 is SVGAGI in the germline V gene. The CDR3 runs 15 residues. Deletions cut 11 bases from V and 3 bases from J, with 23 bases between. As DNA, the CDR3 is TGTGCCTCCGGGCAAAACGGCCGGGCAAACTACGAGCAGTACTTC. Its translation is CASGQNGRANYEQYF.

The chain uses TRBV4-1 and TRBJ1-5, with a weak D call TRBD1 (5 bases). Germline CDR1 is MGHRA and CDR2 is YSYEKL. V was pared by 0 bases and J by 4 bases, with 7 bases between. This CDR3 comprises 14 residues. The CDR3 loop is CASSQDQGNQPQHF. DNA of the CDR3: TGCGCCAGCAGCCAAGATCAGGGAAATCAGCCCCAGCATTTT.

This clone was found a few times. This chain connects TRBV28 to TRBJ2-7, with D perhaps matching TRBD1 (5 bases). This CDR3 spans 13 amino acids. V was shortened by 8 bases and J by 2 bases, with 13 bases between the two germline ends. Germline loops: CDR1 MDHEN, CDR2 SYDVKM. The CDR3 nucleotides are TGTGCCAGCGGGAAGTGGGGCCCCTACGAGCAGTACTTC. As protein: CASGKWGPYEQYF.

Only a few counts were recorded for this clone. V is TRBV18 and J is TRBJ1-6; 12 positions agree with TRBD1. The CDR3 loop spans 17 amino acids. CDR1 is KGHSH, CDR2 LQKENI, per germline. Trimming cost V 6 bases and J 9 bases; bases outside gene matches: 12. The CDR3 is CASSPTTGQGAGSPLHF. The CDR3 DNA reads TGTGCCAGCTCTCCAACCACGGGACAGGGGGCAGGTTCACCCCTCCACTTT.

This chain connects TRBV5-4 to TRBJ1-5, with a possible D match to TRBD1 (6 bases). Trimming removed 0 bases at V and 3 bases at J, with 10 bases between. Germline V CDR1 and CDR2: SGHNT, YYREEE (reference sequence). The CDR3 is made up of 15 amino acids. The chain's CDR3 is CASSLGRGSNQPQHF. The CDR3 nucleotides read TGTGCCAGCAGCTTGGGCAGGGGATCCAATCAGCCCCAGCATTTT.

The chain carries TRBV7-2 and TRBJ1-2; D is possibly TRBD1 (5 bases). The CDR3 is 13 residues long. Deletions cut 8 bases from V and 2 bases from J, with 12 bases between. Per the germline V gene, CDR1 is SGHTA and CDR2 is FQGNSA. In DNA form, the CDR3 reads TGTGCCAGCGTGGGACGGCCGAACTATGGCTACACCTTC. This encodes CASVGRPNYGYTF.

CDR3 amino acids: CASRTATGDNQPQHF. As DNA, the CDR3 is TGTGCCAGCAGAACCGCGACAGGGGACAATCAGCCCCAGCATTTT. The chain carries TRBV6-6 and TRBJ1-5; 8 bases align to TRBD1. The ends lost 6 bases at V and 3 bases at J; junction bases unmatched: 7. Germline lookup yields CDR1 MNHNY and CDR2 SVGAGI (reference sequence). The CDR3 contains 15 residues.

Here the CDR3 DNA reads TGTGCCAGCAGTGGATCTGGAAACACCATATATTTT. This sequence encodes CASSGSGNTIYF. V and J are TRBV25-1 and TRBJ1-3; no clear D gene. The CDR3 is 12 residues long. Trimming left V 4 bases short and J 1 base short, with 2 bases between. CDR1 MGHDK and CDR2 SYGVNS come from the germline V gene.

This clone has just a few counts. The chain recombines TRBV11-2 with TRBJ2-3; D is unclear. CDR1 SGHAT and CDR2 FQNNGV come from the germline V gene. Trimming stripped 0 bases from V and 0 bases from J, with 4 bases between. CDR3 length: 14 amino acids. CDR3 region: CASSLEGSTDTQYF. The CDR3 DNA is TGTGCCAGCAGCTTAGAAGGAAGCACAGATACGCAGTATTTT.

The table lists this clone with a few counts. V gene TRBV5-4 combines with J gene TRBJ1-2; D gene ambiguous. Looked up from germline, CDR1 is SGHNT and CDR2 is YYREEE (reference sequence). Trimming removed 6 bases at V and 3 bases at J, with 15 bases between. The CDR3 totals 14 residues. In DNA form, the CDR3 reads TGTGCCAGCAACCGCGACGCCTTTGACTATGGCTACACCTTC. Translating gives CASNRDAFDYGYTF.

DNA of the CDR3: TGTGCCAGCAGCTTAGGAGGGATCCAAGCTTTCTTT. Translating it yields CASSLGGIQAFF. V usage is TRBV13 and J usage is TRBJ1-1; D is ambiguous. CDR1 PRHDT and CDR2 FYEKMQ come from the germline V gene (reference sequence). The CDR3 has 12 residues. V gave up 0 bases and J gave up 9 bases, with 8 bases separating them. Full variable domain (remainder filled in from reference TRBV13 and TRBJ1-1): AAGVIQSPRHLIKEKRETATLKCYPIPRHDTVYWYQQGPGQDPQFLISFYEKMQSDKGSIPDRFSAQQFSDYHSELNMSSLELGDSALYFCASSLGGIQAFFGQGTRLTVV.

The V and J genes are TRBV9 and TRBJ2-1, with D perhaps TRBD1 (6 bases). Germline lookup yields CDR1 SGDLS and CDR2 YYNGEE. The V end was cut by 4 bases, the J end by 2 bases, with 13 bases between. This CDR3 contains 15 residues. CDR3 residues: CASSQQGSTYNEQFF. The CDR3, as DNA: TGTGCCAGCAGCCAACAGGGTTCGACCTACAATGAGCAGTTCTTC.

The rearrangement joins TRBV15 to TRBJ2-1; D remains unclear. V was trimmed by 0 bases and J by 6 bases, leaving 9 bases between them. This CDR3 spans 14 amino acids. Germline V gene sequence: CDR1 LNHNV, CDR2 YYDKDF (reference sequence). This chain's CDR3 is CATSRDRAPNEQFF. The CDR3 DNA sequence: TGTGCCACCAGCAGAGATAGGGCCCCCAATGAGCAGTTCTTC.

This clone was detected a few times. This rearrangement joins TRBV6-5 to TRBJ2-5; 11 bases match TRBD2. J was trimmed by 2 bases and V by 4 bases; bases with no gene match: 0. The CDR3 consists of 14 residues. Germline V gene sequence: CDR1 MNHEY, CDR2 SVGAGI. The CDR3 DNA follows: TGTGCCAGCAGTTCTAGCGGGGGGCAAGAGACCCAGTACTTC. Encoded protein: CASSSSGGQETQYF.

The chain carries TRBV5-6 and TRBJ1-2; D call uncertain. Germline assignment: CDR1 SGHDT and CDR2 YYEEEE. This CDR3 spans 12 amino acids. Trimming cost V 0 bases and J 5 bases, with 5 bases left between them. The CDR3 DNA reads as TGTGCCAGCAGCTTGGGAGCGTATGGCTACACCTTC. It yields the protein CASSLGAYGYTF.

This clone was seen more than once but under ten times. CDR3 coding DNA: TGTGCCAGCAGCTTACGTGACGAGCAGTACTTC. Translated: CASSLRDEQYF. This chain links TRBV7-2 with TRBJ2-7; D gene ambiguous. Trimming pared 2 bases from V and 5 bases from J, leaving 4 bases between. There are 11 residues in the CDR3. Germline lookup yields CDR1 SGHTA and CDR2 FQGNSA.

The chain links TRBV5-1 to TRBJ1-1; the D gene is possibly TRBD1 (6 bases). The germline V gene encodes CDR1 SGHRS and CDR2 YFSETQ. The CDR3 length is 14 residues. V lost 5 bases, J lost 5 bases, and 16 bases lay in between. CDR3 protein: CASSRTGTGTEAFF. CDR3 coding DNA: TGCGCCAGCAGTCGAACAGGGACGGGGACTGAAGCTTTCTTT. Using reference TRBV5-1 and TRBJ1-1 for the parts outside the CDR3, the full variable domain is KAGVTQTPRYLIKTRGQQVTLSCSPISGHRSVSWYQQTPGQGLQFLFEYFSETQRNKGNFPGRFSGRQFSNSRSEMNVSTLELGDSALYLCASSRTGTGTEAFFGQGTRLTVV.